These T cell receptor beta chains were read from a single sample in a study of shared clonotypes between healthy human individuals. Some clones are missing from TCRdb's copy, which holds only in-frame ones; the method was immunoSEQ multiplex PCR. The data contain around 2.1 million clones, about 93% of them singletons. The sample was naive CD8+ T cells from PBMCs. The receptor set was obtained from a man younger than 35 in good health. Some clones in this sample may be carry-over from other donors' samples. Both conserved end residues are part of each CDR3. The D gene is left open where the match is weak. Size is omitted from some rows. Given values are once, few, many or a class for expanded clones.

NA	TRBV27	NA	CASSLTPGLEGPGANVLTF
NA	TRBV2	NA	CASSEGGETQYF
NA	TRBV5-4	NA	CASSTTAGYTF
NA	TRBV27	NA	CASSYGRSNTGELFF
NA	TRBV25-1	NA	CASSEFDNSYEQYF
NA	TRBV19	NA	CASSIFPYIPSTEAFF
NA	TRBV27	NA	CASNDQEGSDTQYF
NA	TRBV7-3	NA	CASSPFAGHNEQFF
NA	TRBV7-8	NA	CASSLARTYEQYF
TRBD1	TRBV6-6	NA	CASSQGTANSYEQYF
NA	TRBV19	NA	CASSMNFRGGGNIQYF
NA	TRBV5-1	once	CASSLRDLSNYGYTF
NA	TRBV28	NA	CASSFASEETQYF
NA	TRBV6-5	NA	CASSTGSRETQYF
NA	TRBV6-4	once	CASSDSTGANVLTF
NA	TRBV28	NA	CASPGKGGDTDTQYF
TRBD2	TRBV11-2	NA	CASSLMLAGVPNEQFF
NA	TRBV7-2	NA	CASSFGSPNEQYF
NA	TRBV9	NA	CASSVGLRTGGTEAFF
NA	TRBV21-1	NA	CASSRPCRTSGVAKNIQYF
NA	TRBV4-1	NA	CASSPAAQGSYNEQFF
NA	TRBV2	NA	CASSEGRGNTIYF
NA	TRBV7-6	NA	CASSADRLKSEGPSTDTQYF
NA	TRBV6-6	once	CATRGPRKVQYF
TRBD1	TRBV28	NA	CASSRPTYRGGTDTQYF
TRBD1	TRBV7-2	NA	CASGDRANEQYF
NA	TRBV27	NA	CASMSGSTDTQYF
TRBD1	TRBV6-6	NA	CASRGDRDRKPYEQYF
NA	TRBV28	NA	CASSFTPGSYNEQFF
TRBD2	TRBV5-4	once	CASSLANYGGSFYNEQFF
NA	TRBV19	NA	CASSVAYNEQFF
NA	TRBV6-4	NA	CASSPAGHPNYGYTF
TRBD2	TRBV9	NA	CASSVVPSGMSDEQYF
NA	TRBV13	NA	CASSFRNGGRETQYF
NA	TRBV4-1	NA	CASGPIYGELFF
NA	TRBV19	NA	CASSTPSGGGGYTF
NA	TRBV7-9	NA	CASSLSGGGPNYGYTF
NA	TRBV27	NA	CASRCQPRRPKNIQYF
TRBD2	TRBV5-1	NA	CASGGLAGYNEQFF
NA	TRBV28	NA	CASSALGSNYGYTF
NA	TRBV4-2	NA	CASSQVGTGNGAFF
NA	TRBV7-9	NA	CASSSRELRTDTQYF
NA	TRBV15	NA	CATSRDAWEAQETQYF
TRBD2	TRBV27	NA	CASSLAGGVEQFF
NA	TRBV28	NA	CASSLSRRGTDTQYF
TRBD2	TRBV7-8	NA	CASSWETSGRAINNEQFF
NA	TRBV27	few	CASSNRAPGGYTF
NA	TRBV5-8	NA	CASSLGVRSTDTQYF
NA	TRBV7-9	NA	CASIPDSYNEQFF
NA	TRBV25-1	NA	CASSEGPITGELFF
TRBD1	TRBV11-2	NA	CASSFLRQGYEQYF
NA	TRBV10-3	NA	CATASIVGDYSNQPQHF